Each of the 15 T cell receptor beta chains below was sequenced from the same sample in a study of shared clonotypes between healthy human individuals. The table came from immunoSEQ multiplex PCR; TCRdb's copy has only in-frame clones and leaves some out. The sample lists 400,000 to 550,000 clones; around 80% were seen once. What was sequenced was PBMCs. All receptors come from a woman in her thirties or forties in good health. Some clones in this sample may be carry-over from other donors' samples.

The chain uses TRBV27 and TRBJ1-4; 10 bases are a match to TRBD1. V dropped 6 bases and J dropped 0; count of bases not matched to a gene: 7. The CDR3 runs to 17 residues. Germline lookup yields CDR1 MNHEY and CDR2 SMNVEV (reference sequence). The chain's CDR3 is CASRLEGQGATNEKLFF. The CDR3 DNA follows: TGTGCCAGCAGGCTAGAAGGACAGGGGGCAACTAATGAAAAACTGTTTTTT.

The chain couples TRBV27 to TRBJ2-7; 13 bases fit TRBD2. Germline loops: CDR1 MNHEY, CDR2 SMNVEV (reference sequence). Trimming took 5 bases from V and 4 from J; bases not matched to a gene: 11. This CDR3 is 17 amino acids long. Here the CDR3 reads CASSTRTSGSRLYEQYF. In DNA form, the CDR3 reads TGTGCCAGCAGTACGCGGACTAGCGGGAGCCGCTTGTACGAGCAGTACTTC.

V is TRBV28 and J is TRBJ2-7, with 7 bases that match TRBD1. CDR3 length: 14 amino acids. Germline V gene data show CDR1 as MDHEN and CDR2 as SYDVKM. J was trimmed by 1 base and V by 4 bases; bases with no gene match: 4. This CDR3 is CASSYPGQSYEQYF. DNA of the CDR3: TGTGCCAGCAGTTATCCGGGACAGTCCTACGAGCAGTACTTC.

The CDR3 here is CASSVDRNEQFF. The CDR3 bases are TGTGCCAGCAGCGTGGACCGCAATGAGCAGTTCTTC. The chain links TRBV5-4 to TRBJ2-1, with D hard to call. There are 12 residues in the CDR3. V lost 4 bases, J lost 6 bases, and 8 bases lay in between. CDR1 and CDR2 (germline): SGHNT, YYREEE (reference sequence).

The chain is built from TRBV2 and TRBJ1-5; D is unresolved. Germline-derived CDR1 and CDR2 are SNHLY and FYNNEI. Trimming pared 3 bases from V and 3 bases from J, leaving 6 bases between. The CDR3 has 13 residues. The CDR3 DNA follows: TGTGCCAGCAGTGAGGACCACAATCAGCCCCAGCATTTT. Its protein product is CASSEDHNQPQHF.

The chain links TRBV6-4 to TRBJ2-7; D possibly uses TRBD1 or TRBD2 (5 bases each). The V end lost 0 bases, the J end lost 5 bases, and 14 bases lay between the germline ends. Germline CDR1 and CDR2: MRHNA and SNTAGT. The CDR3 sequence is 15 residues long. The CDR3: CASSDSAGASDEQYF. The CDR3 DNA reads as TGTGCCAGCAGTGACTCGGCCGGGGCCAGTGACGAGCAGTACTTC.

The V gene is TRBV2, the J gene TRBJ1-5, with TRBD1 as a possible D gene (6 bases). This CDR3 region has 13 residues. In germline, CDR1 is SNHLY, CDR2 FYNNEI. V was trimmed by 7 bases and J by 6 bases, leaving 13 bases between them. CDR3 residues: CASKRGFSQPQHF. CDR3 nucleotides: TGTGCCAGCAAGAGGGGGTTTAGTCAGCCCCAGCATTTT.

This clone was found a few times. The chain has TRBV30 and TRBJ2-1; tentatively, D is TRBD2 (7 bases). Trimming took off 0 bases at V and 8 bases at J, with 17 bases between the two ends. This CDR3 region has 15 residues. CDR1 GTSNPN and CDR2 SVGIG come from the germline V gene (reference sequence). The chain's CDR3 is CAWSVSYRGADEQFF. In nucleotides, the CDR3 is TGTGCCTGGAGTGTTTCGTATCGGGGGGCTGATGAGCAGTTCTTC.

This clone was seen a single time. The chain carries TRBV5-1 and TRBJ2-5; weak D call: TRBD1 (7 bases). The V gene lost 6 bases and the J gene lost 2 bases, with 11 bases spanning the gap. The CDR3 contains 13 residues. From germline, CDR1 is SGHRS and CDR2 YFSETQ. The CDR3 DNA sequence: TGCGCCAGCATGGAGGGGGCGCAAGAGACCCAGTACTTC. Protein sequence: CASMEGAQETQYF.

V is TRBV19 and J is TRBJ2-7; D uncertain. Per the germline V gene, CDR1 is LNHDA and CDR2 is SQIVND (reference sequence). This CDR3 region has 13 residues. Trimming removed 5 bases from V and 3 bases from J, with 11 bases in between. Here the CDR3 reads CASSPNMYYEQYF. For the CDR3, the DNA is TGTGCCAGTAGTCCGAACATGTACTACGAGCAGTACTTC.

The genes are TRBV5-1 and TRBJ2-5, with D possibly being TRBD1 or TRBD2 (5 bases each). V was pared by 3 bases and J by 2 bases, with 14 bases between. Germline V gene data show CDR1 as SGHRS and CDR2 as YFSETQ. This CDR3 has 15 amino acids. CDR3 nucleotides: TGCGCCAGCAGCTCGGGACCTGGGGTACAAGAGACCCAGTACTTC. This gives the protein CASSSGPGVQETQYF. Using reference TRBV5-1 and TRBJ2-5 for the parts outside the CDR3, the full variable domain is KAGVTQTPRYLIKTRGQQVTLSCSPISGHRSVSWYQQTPGQGLQFLFEYFSETQRNKGNFPGRFSGRQFSNSRSEMNVSTLELGDSALYLCASSSGPGVQETQYFGPGTRLLVL.

The rearrangement joins TRBV2 to TRBJ2-7; a weak D match, TRBD2 (6 bases). The CDR3 sequence is 13 residues long. Germline V gene data show CDR1 as SNHLY and CDR2 as FYNNEI. Trimming left V 8 bases short and J 2 bases short, with 13 bases between. CDR3: CASGGTQTYEQYF. CDR3 nucleotide sequence: TGTGCCAGCGGGGGGACGCAGACCTACGAGCAGTACTTC.

The chain combines TRBV7-2 with TRBJ2-5, with D perhaps matching TRBD2 (7 bases). V was shortened by 5 bases and J by 1 base, with 11 bases between the two germline ends. The CDR3 sequence is 14 residues long. CDR1 and CDR2 (germline): SGHTA, FQGNSA. CDR3: CASSGGGAQETQYF. CDR3 coding DNA: TGTGCCAGCAGCGGAGGGGGGGCCCAAGAGACCCAGTACTTC.

The rearrangement uses TRBV10-1 and TRBJ1-1; D might be TRBD1 (6 bases). V was trimmed by 6 bases and J by 3 bases, leaving 17 bases between them. This CDR3 has 15 amino acids. Germline V gives CDR1 WNHNN, CDR2 SYGVQD (reference sequence). CDR3 nucleotides: TGCGCCAGCAGGGAACCTACAGGGACCTACACTGAAGCTTTCTTT. Translated: CASREPTGTYTEAFF.

The chain carries TRBV6-5 and TRBJ2-3; the D is unclear. The CDR3 sequence is 14 residues long. Per the germline V gene, CDR1 is MNHEY and CDR2 is SVGAGI. V dropped 0 bases and J dropped 0 bases, with 4 bases sitting between them. This CDR3 is CASSYSSSTDTQYF. The CDR3 bases are TGTGCCAGCAGTTACTCGTCTAGCACAGATACGCAGTATTTT.